Listed here are 27 T cell receptor beta chains from one sample, sequenced in a study of T cells in Graves' hyperthyroidism and ophthalmopathy. The source material, RNA transcripts, was used to amplify TCR beta CDR3 regions. The HTBI set primed first-round TCR CDR3 RT-PCR. TCRdb re-called the multiplex PCR reads through MiXCR, storing one row per CDR3 protein. Seen here are a few hundred thousand distinct CDR3 sequences, 15% to 20% observed once, and the top ten hold 15% to 19%. Sequenced input: blood. These receptors originate from a woman in her thirties or forties with Graves' ophthalmopathy.

This clonotype occurred once. The genes are TRBV6-1 and TRBJ1-1; D is undetermined. CDR3 length: 14 amino acids. Deletions cut 6 bases from V and 0 bases from J, with 11 bases between. Germline CDR1 is MNHNS and CDR2 is SASEGT. Here the CDR3 DNA reads TGTGCCAGCAGAGCAGTTGTCATGAACACTGAAGCTTTCTTT. Translated: CASRAVVMNTEAFF.

The V gene is TRBV7-8, the J gene TRBJ2-5; D is undetermined. The CDR3 consists of 14 residues. V was pared by 0 bases and J by 1 base, with 6 bases between. The germline V gene encodes CDR1 SGHVS and CDR2 FQNEAQ. In nucleotides, the CDR3 is TGTGCCAGCAGCTTAGCCAGTATCCAAGAGACCCAGTACTTC. Protein product: CASSLASIQETQYF.

With respect to this clonotype: A much larger clone differs from this one at a single base, so this may be a read error. Since no conserved phenylalanine or tryptophan closes the CDR3, a read error is the likely cause. The J gene is TRBJ2-7, the V gene TRBV6-4; perhaps D is TRBD1 or TRBD2 (5 bases each). The CDR3 runs to 13 residues. CDR1 and CDR2 (germline): MRHNA, SNTAGT. V lost 3 bases, J lost 8 bases, and 14 bases lay in between. CDR3 in amino acids: CASSELVWGQQYL. In nucleotides, the CDR3 is TGTGCCAGCAGTGAGTTAGTGTGGGGACAGCAGTACCTC.

The chain links TRBV14 to TRBJ2-5; no firm D call. Deletions cut 0 bases from V and 0 bases from J, with 8 bases between. The V gene's germline CDR1 is SGHDN and CDR2 FVKESK. The CDR3 extends over 15 amino acids. The CDR3: CASSQDDPYQETQYF. DNA for the CDR3: TGTGCCAGCAGCCAAGATGACCCGTACCAAGAGACCCAGTACTTC.

Many counts were recorded for this clonotype. CDR3 DNA sequence: TGTGCCAGCAGCTACGACCCCTCCAGGGGGCTTGCTGGCTACACCTTC. Translating gives CASSYDPSRGLAGYTF. The genes are TRBV11-2 and TRBJ1-2, with 8 bases that match TRBD1. The germline gives CDR1 SGHAT, CDR2 FQNNGV. Germline trimming cut 4 bases from V and 7 bases from J; bases unmatched to any gene: 14. CDR3 length: 16 residues.

Concerning this clonotype: The junction departs from the called germline gene at one end, perhaps through a read error. The chain links TRBV6-1 to TRBJ1-1; 7 bases are a match to TRBD1. The V gene's germline CDR1 is MNHNS and CDR2 SASEGT. The CDR3 has 13 amino acids. The CDR3 loop reads CASKGQCNTESFF. The CDR3 DNA is TGTGCCAGCAAGGGACAGTGTAACACTGAATCTTTCTTT.

This clonotype has at least ten counts. V is TRBV6-1 and J is TRBJ1-2; D is undetermined. The V gene lost 2 bases and the J gene lost 4 bases, with 17 bases spanning the gap. The CDR3 sequence is 16 residues long. Germline loops: CDR1 MNHNS, CDR2 SASEGT. CDR3 loop: CASSERPGRGIYGYTF. In DNA form, the CDR3 reads TGTGCCAGCAGTGAAAGGCCCGGACGGGGTATCTATGGCTACACCTTC.

This rearrangement joins TRBV20-1 to TRBJ1-3, with D tentatively TRBD1 (5 bases). Trimming took 8 bases from V and 2 from J, leaving 19 bases between them. Per the germline V gene, CDR1 is DFQATT and CDR2 is SNEGSKA (reference sequence). This CDR3 has 15 amino acids. Written as DNA, the CDR3 is TGCAGTCCCCCGGCTGGGACCAAGACTGGAAACACCATATATTTT. Amino acid sequence: CSPPAGTKTGNTIYF.

This clonotype came up many times. The chain's CDR3 is CASIPGALSYEQYF. CDR3 bases: TGTGCCAGCATTCCAGGGGCTCTCTCCTACGAGCAGTACTTC. J is TRBJ2-7 and V is TRBV28; D might be TRBD1 (6 bases). Germline CDR1 MDHEN, CDR2 SYDVKM. The V end was cut by 7 bases, the J end by 0 bases, with 13 bases between. This CDR3 has 14 amino acids.

This clonotype occurred many times. The chain links TRBV6-5 to TRBJ1-4; 8 bases map to TRBD1. Germline V gene data show CDR1 as MNHEY and CDR2 as SVGAGI. This CDR3 region has 15 residues. Trimming at V came to 4 bases and at J to 4 bases, leaving 5 bases not matched to a gene. CDR3 DNA: TGTGCCAGCAGTTCCCGGGACAGGATTAATGAAAAACTGTTTTTT. Its translation is CASSSRDRINEKLFF.

This clonotype was detected ten times or more. The gene calls are TRBV11-2 and TRBJ2-5; 9 bases match TRBD1. Germline CDR1 SGHAT, CDR2 FQNNGV. This CDR3 has 17 amino acids. V shed 5 bases, J shed 4 bases, and the junction held 14 bases outside the gene matches. CDR3 in DNA: TGTGCCAGCAGCCTCCCCGGGACAGGGTGGATGGCAGAGACCCAGTACTTC. It codes for CASSLPGTGWMAETQYF. Full variable domain (missing parts from reference TRBV11-2 and TRBJ2-5): EAGVAQSPRYKIIEKRQSVAFWCNPISGHATLYWYQQILGQGPKLLIQFQNNGVVDDSQLPKDRFSAERLKGVDSTLKIQPAKLEDSAVYLCASSLPGTGWMAETQYFGPGTRLLVL.

V gene TRBV5-1 combines with J gene TRBJ1-1, with 8 nucleotides matching TRBD1. Germline-derived CDR1 and CDR2 are SGHRS and YFSETQ. The CDR3 is 15 residues long. After removal of 4 bases from V and 4 bases from J, the junction contained 9 bases not matched to a gene. The CDR3 sequence: CASSHGQGFGTEAFF. For the CDR3, the DNA is TGCGCCAGCAGCCATGGACAGGGCTTTGGCACTGAAGCTTTCTTT.

This clonotype was seen repeatedly, ten times or more. CDR3 protein: CASSSGTGWVNQPQHF. The CDR3 coding sequence is TGTGCCAGCAGTTCGGGGACAGGGTGGGTCAATCAGCCCCAGCATTTT. The chain uses TRBV28 and TRBJ1-5; TRBD1 aligns across 9 bases. Germline values: CDR1 MDHEN, CDR2 SYDVKM. Unmatched junction bases numbered 7, after V lost 4 bases and J lost 3 bases. The CDR3 spans 16 residues.

This clonotype was recorded many times. The gene calls are TRBV10-3 and TRBJ1-1, with D unresolved. The V and J ends lost 3 bases and 0 bases respectively, with 14 bases between them. Looked up from germline, CDR1 is ENHRY and CDR2 is SYGVKD. This CDR3 comprises 16 residues. For the CDR3, the DNA is TGTGCCATCAGTGATATGGGCGTCGGAATGAACACTGAAGCTTTCTTT. The encoded protein is CAISDMGVGMNTEAFF.

This clonotype was seen at least ten times. The chain uses TRBV6-1 and TRBJ1-1; D unclear. There are 13 residues in the CDR3. CDR1 and CDR2 from the germline V gene are MNHNS and SASEGT. The V end was cut by 5 bases, the J end by 4 bases, with 11 bases between. CDR3 protein: CASSPVGLTEAFF. Written as DNA, the CDR3 is TGTGCCAGCAGTCCGGTTGGGCTCACTGAAGCTTTCTTT.

This clonotype was found many times. The V and J genes are TRBV24-1 and TRBJ2-7; possible D gene TRBD2, 7 bases. This CDR3 region has 16 residues. Germline V gene data show CDR1 as KGHDR and CDR2 as SFDVKD. The germline V and J ends were trimmed by 9 bases and 6 bases, with 26 bases remaining between them. The CDR3 protein is CATLPPGGAPAGEQYF. The CDR3 DNA follows: TGTGCCACCCTCCCCCCTGGGGGGGCCCCCGCAGGCGAGCAGTACTTC.

As DNA, the CDR3 is TGTGCCAGCAGCTCGCGAGCTGAAGCTTTCTTT. Protein: CASSSRAEAFF. This rearrangement joins TRBV3-1 to TRBJ1-1; D gene ambiguous. CDR3 length: 11 amino acids. Germline CDR1 and CDR2: LGHDT and YNNKEL (reference sequence). V was shortened by 5 bases and J by 6 bases, with 7 bases between the two germline ends.

This clonotype was seen repeatedly, ten times or more. This sequence joins TRBV10-3 and TRBJ1-1, with D maybe TRBD1 (6 bases). V dropped 6 bases and J dropped 0 bases, with 11 bases sitting between them. CDR3 length: 14 residues. From germline, CDR1 is ENHRY and CDR2 SYGVKD. The CDR3 DNA reads TGTGCCATCAGATCTCAGGGGATGAACACTGAAGCTTTCTTT. As protein: CAIRSQGMNTEAFF.

A word on this clonotype: This may come from a read error, since a much larger clone is one base off. The CDR3 ends on some other residue instead of the conserved phenylalanine or tryptophan, so this is likely a read error. This chain connects TRBV13 to TRBJ2-2; 7 bases line up with TRBD1. Unmatched junction bases numbered 9, after V lost 5 bases and J lost 3 bases. CDR3 length: 16 amino acids. From germline, CDR1 is PRHDT and CDR2 FYEKMQ (reference sequence). The CDR3 sequence: CASSTPKGTDTGELFL. The CDR3 nucleotides are TGTGCCAGCAGCACCCCGAAAGGGACAGACACCGGGGAGCTGTTTCTT.

This clonotype was counted ten times or more. The rearrangement links TRBV6-2 or TRBV6-3 to TRBJ2-7; no definite D call. V was trimmed by 7 bases and J by 0 bases, leaving 7 bases between them. The CDR3 spans 12 residues. Germline V gene sequence: CDR1 MNHEY, CDR2 SVGEGT. CDR3 residues: CASMRSSYEQYF. The DNA for the CDR3 is TGTGCCAGCATGAGGAGCTCCTACGAGCAGTACTTC.

In its sample, this clonotype was seen a few times. A much larger clonotype is one base distant, so this may be a read error. Here the CDR3 omits its conserved ending phenylalanine or tryptophan, so a read error is the likely source. The chain uses TRBV30 and TRBJ2-7, with 9 bases matching TRBD1. The trim removed 4 bases at V and 4 bases at J, leaving 5 bases unmatched. The V gene's germline CDR1 is GTSNPN and CDR2 SVGIG (reference sequence). The CDR3 consists of 13 residues. The CDR3: CAWNTGGSYEQYL. The CDR3 coding sequence is TGTGCCTGGAATACAGGGGGCTCGTACGAGCAGTACCTC.

The chain uses TRBV29-1 and TRBJ2-7, with TRBD2 as a possible D gene (6 bases). V lost 2 bases to trimming and J lost 6 bases, with 14 bases between them. The CDR3 covers 13 residues. Looked up from germline, CDR1 is SQVTM and CDR2 is ANQGSEA. The CDR3 bases are TGCAGCGTTGAATGGGAGGAATGGGGCGAGCAGTACTTC. As protein: CSVEWEEWGEQYF.

The rearrangement joins TRBV12-3 or TRBV12-4 to TRBJ2-7; 11 bases map to TRBD2. This CDR3 spans 17 amino acids. V was clipped by 6 bases and J by 1 base; unmatched bases: 11. CDR3 region: CASSPIFGTSGSYEQYF. In DNA, the CDR3 is TGTGCCAGCAGCCCTATATTCGGGACTAGCGGATCCTACGAGCAGTACTTC.

At least ten counts were recorded for this clonotype. This chain uses TRBV7-2 with TRBJ2-5; D uncertain. The CDR3 consists of 14 residues. Trimming removed 5 bases at V and 5 bases at J, with 15 bases between. Germline CDR1 is SGHTA and CDR2 is FQGNSA. The CDR3: CASSLGPFGETQYF. Written as DNA, the CDR3 is TGTGCCAGCAGCCTCGGACCCTTCGGGGAGACCCAGTACTTC.

This clonotype occurred many times. The chain has TRBV7-3 and TRBJ1-5, with D unclear. V gave up 1 base and J gave up 8 bases, with 9 bases separating them. The CDR3 runs to 13 residues. Germline CDR1 reads SGHTA; CDR2 reads FQGTGA. The CDR3 DNA reads as TGTGCCAGCAGCTTAAATGCATGGGAGCCCCAGCATTTT. It codes for CASSLNAWEPQHF. Together with reference TRBV7-3 and TRBJ1-5, the CDR3 gives the full variable domain: GAGVSQTPSNKVTEKGKYVELRCDPISGHTALYWYRQSLGQGPEFLIYFQGTGAADDSGLPNDRFFAVRPEGSVSTLKIQRTERGDSAVYLCASSLNAWEPQHFGDGTRLSIL.

This clonotype was seen ten or more times. The CDR3 sequence: CASSFIVRVGTVDNSPLHF. The CDR3 DNA reads TGTGCCAGCAGTTTTATCGTGCGCGTCGGGACAGTCGATAATTCACCCCTCCACTTT. This rearrangement joins TRBV12-3 or TRBV12-4 to TRBJ1-6; 7 bases align to TRBD1. The trim removed 3 bases at V and 5 bases at J, leaving 16 bases unmatched. The length of the CDR3 is 19 residues.

Many counts were recorded for this clonotype. The chain recombines TRBV2 with TRBJ2-5; 8 nucleotides line up with TRBD1. From germline, CDR1 is SNHLY and CDR2 FYNNEI. CDR3 length: 14 amino acids. V lost 5 bases and J lost 0; bases outside the gene matches: 2. As DNA, the CDR3 is TGTGCCAGCAGTAGGACAGGGAACCAAGAGACCCAGTACTTC. Its translation: CASSRTGNQETQYF.